This paragraph covers one T cell receptor (beta chain) sequence. The antigen is undetermined. The sample comes from a study of T cell responses to AZD1222 COVID-19 vaccine. Study results and limitations: Once two AZD1222 doses were given, Spike-specific TCR breadth and depth went up.

The protocol was immunoSEQ multiplex PCR, while the TCRdb copy is restricted to in-frame clones and leaves out a portion. The sample lists 150,000 to 200,000 clones, around 94% occurring once. This TCR came from an adult in good health. The sample here was peripheral blood, taken on day 0 of AZD1222 vaccination.

CDR3: CASSPAAAGENGYTF. In DNA, the CDR3 is TGTGCCAGTAGTCCCGCCGCTGCAGGGGAGAATGGCTACACCTTC. This sequence joins TRBV19 and TRBJ1-2; weak D call: TRBD1 (6 bases). CDR1 is LNHDA, CDR2 SQIVND, per germline (reference sequence). The V end lost 5 bases, the J end lost 6 bases, and 19 bases lay between the germline ends. The CDR3 is 15 amino acids.